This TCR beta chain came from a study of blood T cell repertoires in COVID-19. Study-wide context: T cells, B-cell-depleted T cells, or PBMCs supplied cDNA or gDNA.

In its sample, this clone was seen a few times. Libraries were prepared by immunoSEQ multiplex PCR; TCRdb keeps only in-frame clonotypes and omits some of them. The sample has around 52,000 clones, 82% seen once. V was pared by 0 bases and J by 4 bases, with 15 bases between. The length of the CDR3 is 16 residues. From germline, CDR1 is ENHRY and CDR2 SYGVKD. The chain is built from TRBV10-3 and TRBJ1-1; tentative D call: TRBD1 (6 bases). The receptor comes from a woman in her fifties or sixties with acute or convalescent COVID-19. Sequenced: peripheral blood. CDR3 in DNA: TGTGCCATCAGTGAGTCGTCAGGGGTTTGGGGCACTGAAGCTTTCTTT. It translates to CAISESSGVWGTEAFF.